Reported below is one T cell receptor beta chain. Unique molecular identifiers featured in how the TCRbeta library was prepared. In TCRdb, the PCR reads were re-called with MiXCR into one record per CDR3 protein. Among a few hundred thousand distinct CDR3 sequences listed, under 15% were seen once. The entry originates in a study of T-cell reconstitution after alpha-beta-depleted transplantation in children. The CDR3 runs 16 residues. Per germline, CDR1 KGHDR and CDR2 SFDVKD. V lost 4 bases and J lost 7; bases outside the gene matches: 8. Specimen: PBMCs from the stem cell graft donor, collected from the stem cell graft. The chain combines TRBV24-1 with TRBJ2-1; 11 bases agree with TRBD1. This TCR derives from a human donor who donated a stem cell graft to a child with combined immunodeficiency. The CDR3, as DNA: TGTGCCACCAGTGACCCAGGACAGGGGGCAGTAAATGAGCAGTTCTTC. It codes for CATSDPGQGAVNEQFF.